Presented here are 11 T cell receptor beta chains from one specimen sequenced in a study of blood T cell repertoires in COVID-19. Using immunoSEQ multiplex PCR, the repertoire was profiled, and TCRdb retains in-frame clones only, with some absent. The repertoire includes approximately 300,000 clones, 65% to 85% of them detected once, and approximately 1.3% sits in the top ten. Sequenced sample: peripheral blood. These receptors came from a woman in her forties or fifties with acute or convalescent COVID-19.

The CDR3: CASSIGLAGETQYF. DNA of the CDR3: TGCGCCAGCAGCATCGGACTAGCGGGGGAAACGCAGTATTTT. V usage is TRBV5-1 and J usage is TRBJ2-3; 13 bases match TRBD2. This CDR3 contains 14 residues. V lost 4 bases to trimming and J lost 9 bases; unmatched junction nucleotides: 5. CDR1 is SGHRS and CDR2 is YFSETQ in the germline V gene.

V and J are TRBV5-1 and TRBJ1-1, with 8 positions matching TRBD1. CDR1 and CDR2 (germline): SGHRS, YFSETQ. The junction had 8 bases not matched to a gene; V was cut back by 6 bases and J by 1 base. The CDR3 length is 15 residues. CDR3 nucleotides: TGCGCCAGCAACCCGACAGGGGAATGGAACACTGAAGCTTTCTTT. Its translation is CASNPTGEWNTEAFF.

This clone was seen just once. The chain links TRBV2 to TRBJ2-7; D is unclear. CDR3 length equals 13 residues. The germline gives CDR1 SNHLY, CDR2 FYNNEI. V lost 1 base to trimming and J lost 7 bases, with 11 bases between them. CDR3 nucleotide sequence: TGTGCCAGCAGTGAAGAGATAGTACGAGAGCAGTACGTC. Protein product: CASSEEIVREQYV.

In the case of this clone: Other DNA sequences of this sample code for an identical CDR3. The rearrangement joins TRBV7-2 to TRBJ1-1; the match to TRBD1 covers 8 bases. This CDR3 spans 14 amino acids. Trimming removed 1 base from V and 4 bases from J; junction bases left unmatched: 2. Germline CDR1 reads SGHTA; CDR2 reads FQGNSA. CDR3 loop: CASSLVGQGTEAFF. Here the CDR3 DNA reads TGTGCCAGCAGCTTAGTCGGACAGGGCACTGAAGCTTTCTTT.

The V call is TRBV2, the J call TRBJ1-3; 7 bases fit TRBD1. Unmatched junction bases numbered 5, after V lost 8 bases and J lost 7 bases. The CDR3 has 12 amino acids. In germline, CDR1 is SNHLY, CDR2 FYNNEI. CDR3 sequence (DNA): TGTGCCAGCCTAGACAGGGCTAACACCATATATTTT. It encodes CASLDRANTIYF.

This chain joins TRBV30 and TRBJ2-1; 10 bases are shared with TRBD2. The junction had 3 bases not matched to a gene; V was cut back by 1 base and J by 0 bases. The germline V gene encodes CDR1 GTSNPN and CDR2 SVGIG (reference sequence). This CDR3 comprises 16 residues. The CDR3 nucleotides are TGTGCCTGGAGTGAGAGCGGGAGGGGCTCCTACAATGAGCAGTTCTTC. Translated: CAWSESGRGSYNEQFF.

The chain combines TRBV5-4 with TRBJ2-5; 10 bases map to TRBD2. V shed 9 bases, J shed 2 bases, and the junction held 13 bases outside the gene matches. Germline V gives CDR1 SGHNT, CDR2 YYREEE (reference sequence). The CDR3 is 16 amino acids. As DNA, the CDR3 is TGTGCCATAAATAGCGGGGGGCTGTATCAACAAGAGACCCAGTACTTC. It encodes CAINSGGLYQQETQYF.

This rearrangement joins TRBV7-3 to TRBJ2-1; D possibly corresponds to TRBD2 (6 bases). The CDR3 covers 15 residues. CDR1 SGHTA and CDR2 FQGTGA come from the germline V gene. Trimming pared 4 bases from V and 4 bases from J, leaving 14 bases between. CDR3 sequence (DNA): TGTGCCAGCAGCTCCACGGGGACTCCGTACAATGAGCAGTTCTTC. Its translation is CASSSTGTPYNEQFF.

V and J are TRBV10-2 and TRBJ1-2, with D unresolved. Germline CDR1 WSHSY, CDR2 SAAADI. V shed 0 bases and J shed 4 bases, with 9 bases lying between them. This CDR3 comprises 14 residues. CDR3 sequence reads: CASSESEGGYGYTF. CDR3 DNA sequence: TGCGCCAGCAGTGAGTCAGAGGGTGGCTATGGCTACACCTTC.

This clone appeared once. One end of the junction does not line up with germline, which may come from a read error. The same CDR3 is also encoded by other DNA sequences in this sample. CDR3: CASSQDGISNYGYTF. The CDR3 DNA reads TGTGCCAGCAGTCAAGACGGGATATCTAACTATGGCTACACCTTC. V is TRBV14 and J is TRBJ1-2; D remains unclear. Germline CDR1 is SGHDN and CDR2 is FVKESK. The CDR3 is made up of 15 amino acids.

V and J are TRBV19 and TRBJ1-2; TRBD1 aligns across 7 bases. Per the germline V gene, CDR1 is LNHDA and CDR2 is SQIVND (reference sequence). The CDR3 totals 14 residues. V trimming: 7 bases; J trimming: 0 bases; junction bases outside the gene matches: 5. Here the CDR3 reads CASTGGDANYGYTF. CDR3 DNA: TGTGCCAGTACAGGGGGAGACGCTAACTATGGCTACACCTTC.